Shown below are 27 T cell receptor beta chains from a single sample sequenced in a study of brain T cells in children with intractable seizures. Repertoires were generated with immunoSEQ multiplex PCR, while TCRdb's copy carries only in-frame clones and drops some. Found here are roughly 80,000 clones, around nine tenths of them singletons; the top ten hold about 24%. The sample here was peripheral blood, taken at surgery. These receptors were taken from a girl aged 2-10 years with Rasmussen encephalitis and intractable seizures.

The V and J genes are TRBV3-1 (or the pseudogene TRBV3-2) and TRBJ2-7; D remains unclear. The V gene's germline CDR1 is LGHDT and CDR2 YNNKEL (reference sequence). The CDR3 is made up of 12 amino acids. V dropped 3 bases and J dropped 2 bases, with 5 bases sitting between them. The CDR3 here is CASSHRTYEQYF. CDR3 DNA sequence: TGTGCCAGCAGCCATCGGACCTACGAGCAGTACTTC.

The J gene is TRBJ1-4, the V gene TRBV12-3 or TRBV12-4; D gene uncertain. This CDR3 contains 13 residues. V was pared by 5 bases and J by 10 bases, with 14 bases between. CDR3 DNA: TGTGCCAGCAGTCTAAGGGCAGACCGAAAACTGTTTTTT. It yields the protein CASSLRADRKLFF.

This clone occurred once. The V call is TRBV7-2, the J call TRBJ2-5, with D maybe TRBD2 (6 bases). V lost 2 bases and J lost 4, with 11 bases in between. There are 14 residues in the CDR3. Germline values: CDR1 SGHTA, CDR2 FQGNSA. The CDR3 DNA sequence: TGTGCCAGCAGCTTACGCCGGGGAGGAGAGACCCAGTACTTC. Translation gives CASSLRRGGETQYF.

The chain links TRBV7-6 to TRBJ2-7, with D tentatively TRBD1 (5 bases). Germline assignment: CDR1 SGHVS and CDR2 FNYEAQ. The V and J ends lost 3 bases and 6 bases respectively, with 15 bases between them. The CDR3 has 14 residues. In nucleotides, the CDR3 is TGTGCCAGCAGCTTTGAAGGGGTTCGGTCCGAGCAGTACTTC. Translating it yields CASSFEGVRSEQYF.

The chain has TRBV30 and TRBJ1-5; D possibly corresponds to TRBD1 (5 bases). V lost 2 bases, J lost 5 bases, and 10 bases lay in between. This CDR3 is built from 13 residues. The germline V gene has CDR1 GTSNPN and CDR2 SVGIG (reference sequence). The CDR3 protein is CAWSNGGDQPQHF. The CDR3, as DNA: TGTGCCTGGAGTAACGGAGGGGATCAGCCCCAGCATTTT.

The chain has TRBV7-9 and TRBJ1-5; TRBD1 is a possible D gene (5 bases). Germline CDR1 reads SEHNR; CDR2 reads FQNEAQ (reference sequence). The CDR3 runs to 13 residues. The ends were cut back, 0 bases at V and 9 bases at J, with 9 bases in the middle. CDR3 nucleotide sequence: TGTGCCAGCAGCTTAGCAGGGGTGAGGCCCCAGCATTTT. Its translation: CASSLAGVRPQHF.

The V gene is TRBV5-5, the J gene TRBJ1-5; TRBD1 agrees at 8 bases. V dropped 4 bases and J dropped 0; count of bases not matched to a gene: 9. Germline CDR1 SGHKS, CDR2 YYEKEE (reference sequence). The CDR3 is 17 amino acids. CDR3 sequence (DNA): TGTGCCAGCAGCCCCGGACAGGGTATATTTAGCAATCAGCCCCAGCATTTT. Its translation: CASSPGQGIFSNQPQHF.

The chain couples TRBV29-1 to TRBJ2-4; no clear D. V lost 0 bases to trimming and J lost 6 bases, with 3 bases between them. The CDR3 runs 11 residues. Germline V gene data show CDR1 as SQVTM and CDR2 as ANQGSEA. Here the CDR3 DNA reads TGCAGCGTTGAAGACGGAAACATTCAGTACTTC. Translation: CSVEDGNIQYF.

This clone appeared once. The V and J genes are TRBV7-9 and TRBJ2-1; tentative D call: TRBD2 (6 bases). Per germline, CDR1 SEHNR and CDR2 FQNEAQ (reference sequence). This CDR3 region has 14 residues. V lost 1 base, J lost 8 bases, and 12 bases lay in between. The CDR3 is CASSLVSGRHEQFF. The CDR3 coding sequence is TGTGCCAGCAGCTTAGTATCCGGGAGACATGAGCAGTTCTTC.

CDR3 coding DNA: TGTGCCAGCAGTTACTCGAACGGGGACTATGGCTACACCTTC. Translating it yields CASSYSNGDYGYTF. This chain links TRBV6-5 with TRBJ1-2, with D unclear. Germline CDR1 is MNHEY and CDR2 is SVGAGI. CDR3 length equals 14 residues. V lost 0 bases, J lost 3 bases, and 8 bases lay in between.

This chain connects TRBV6-6 to TRBJ2-1; 7 nucleotides match TRBD2. After removal of 6 bases from V and 2 bases from J, the junction contained 7 bases not matched to a gene. The CDR3 length is 15 residues. CDR1 and CDR2 from the germline V gene are MNHNY and SVGAGI (reference sequence). The DNA for the CDR3 is TGTGCCAGCAGCGACTTTGCGGGAGCCTACAATGAGCAGTTCTTC. It specifies CASSDFAGAYNEQFF.

There are a few counts of this clone. The chain links TRBV19 to TRBJ2-7; D is uncertain. Germline values: CDR1 LNHDA, CDR2 SQIVND (reference sequence). CDR3 length: 12 residues. Trimming left V 4 bases short and J 6 bases short, with 10 bases between. The CDR3 DNA reads TGTGCCAGTAGTAACCCTCTGGGCGAGCAGTACTTC. Translated, it gives CASSNPLGEQYF.

The rearrangement uses TRBV7-3 and TRBJ2-5; maybe TRBD2 (6 bases). This CDR3 contains 16 residues. V was clipped by 5 bases and J by 2 bases, with 18 bases between them. Per the germline V gene, CDR1 is SGHTA and CDR2 is FQGTGA. The CDR3 region has the DNA TGTGCCAGCAGCGCGGGGTTCGGGCTCGGGCAAGAGACCCAGTACTTC. It is translated as CASSAGFGLGQETQYF.

The rearrangement joins TRBV5-4 to TRBJ1-1, with unresolved D. Trimming pared 4 bases from V and 0 bases from J, leaving 13 bases between. The CDR3 is made up of 15 amino acids. Looked up from germline, CDR1 is SGHNT and CDR2 is YYREEE (reference sequence). The CDR3 coding sequence is TGTGCCAGCAGCCCCTTGGGGAGCATGAACACTGAAGCTTTCTTT. It codes for CASSPLGSMNTEAFF.

The genes are TRBV18 and TRBJ1-5; D remains unclear. The germline CDR1 and CDR2 sequences are KGHSH and LQKENI. The ends were cut back, 1 base at V and 5 bases at J, with 12 bases in the middle. The CDR3 sequence is 15 residues long. In DNA form, the CDR3 reads TGTGCCAGCTCACCACGGGCAGGAACAGATCAGCCCCAGCATTTT. This gives the protein CASSPRAGTDQPQHF.

This clone was observed a single time. The gene calls are TRBV19 and TRBJ2-3; TRBD2 agrees at 7 bases. Germline V gene sequence: CDR1 LNHDA, CDR2 SQIVND (reference sequence). CDR3 length: 17 amino acids. J gave up 0 bases and V 3 bases, and 9 bases lay outside the gene matches. The CDR3 loop is CASSISAGVPSTDTQYF. The CDR3 DNA reads as TGTGCCAGTAGTATTTCGGCGGGGGTCCCTAGCACAGATACGCAGTATTTT.

V gene TRBV5-6 combines with J gene TRBJ2-7, with TRBD1 matching over 12 bases. Germline V gives CDR1 SGHDT, CDR2 YYEEEE. The J segment lost 0 bases and the V segment lost 4 bases, leaving 11 bases of the junction unmatched. This CDR3 has 18 amino acids. CDR3 amino acids: CASSPIGEGQGASYEQYF. In DNA, the CDR3 is TGTGCCAGCAGCCCCATTGGAGAGGGACAGGGGGCCTCCTACGAGCAGTACTTC.

This chain joins TRBV27 and TRBJ2-5, with 11 positions matching TRBD2. Trimming took 4 bases from V and 4 from J; bases not matched to a gene: 5. This CDR3 region has 15 residues. The germline V gene encodes CDR1 MNHEY and CDR2 SMNVEV (reference sequence). The chain's CDR3 is CASSYQGLAGETQYF. In nucleotides, the CDR3 is TGTGCCAGCAGTTACCAAGGACTAGCGGGAGAGACCCAGTACTTC.

V is TRBV3-1 (or the pseudogene TRBV3-2) and J is TRBJ2-2; D may match TRBD1 or TRBD2 (5 bases each). This CDR3 comprises 14 residues. CDR1 is LGHDT, CDR2 YNNKEL, per germline (reference sequence). The V and J ends lost 5 bases and 1 base respectively, with 8 bases between them. CDR3 in amino acids: CASSGDQNTGELFF. The DNA for the CDR3 is TGTGCCAGCAGCGGGGACCAGAACACCGGGGAGCTGTTTTTT.

This chain links TRBV2 with TRBJ1-5; 9 nucleotides line up with TRBD1. Trimming removed 6 bases from V and 6 bases from J; junction bases left unmatched: 12. The germline V gene has CDR1 SNHLY and CDR2 FYNNEI. There are 16 residues in the CDR3. In nucleotides, the CDR3 is TGTGCCAGCAGGCCGGGACAGGGCGTTTGGAGTCAGCCCCAGCATTTT. Its translation is CASRPGQGVWSQPQHF.

V gene TRBV5-4 combines with J gene TRBJ1-2; TRBD1 is a possible D gene (5 bases). Trimming pared 4 bases from V and 8 bases from J, leaving 12 bases between. The CDR3 totals 12 residues. Germline V CDR1 and CDR2: SGHNT, YYREEE (reference sequence). The CDR3 coding sequence is TGTGCCAGCAGCCAGCGCAGGGAAGGCTACACCTTC. Translated, it gives CASSQRREGYTF.

This chain uses TRBV21-1 with TRBJ2-1; the table's TRBD2 call for D was not verified on the DNA. TRBV21-1 is assigned pseudogene status. This CDR3 spans 11 amino acids. CDR3 sequence: CASSSRNEQFF. As DNA, the CDR3 is TGTGCCAGCAGCTCCCGCAATGAGCAGTTCTTC.

This chain links TRBV7-6 with TRBJ1-3; perhaps TRBD1 as D (6 bases). CDR3 length: 17 residues. Germline V CDR1 and CDR2: SGHVS, FNYEAQ. Trimming pared 0 bases from V and 2 bases from J, leaving 14 bases between. For the CDR3, the DNA is TGTGCCAGCAGCTTAGCCATAGGGGGGAGGCCTGGAAACACCATATATTTT. Translated: CASSLAIGGRPGNTIYF. The full variable domain, its missing parts supplied by reference TRBV7-6 and TRBJ1-3, is GAGVSQSPRYKVTKRGQDVALRCDPISGHVSLYWYRQALGQGPEFLTYFNYEAQQDKSGLPNDRFSAERPEGSISTLTIQRTEQRDSAMYRCASSLAIGGRPGNTIYFGEGSWLTVV.

The chain couples TRBV19 to TRBJ1-1; TRBD1 is a possible D gene (5 bases). The CDR3 runs to 13 residues. Germline values: CDR1 LNHDA, CDR2 SQIVND (reference sequence). V was shortened by 6 bases and J by 3 bases, with 11 bases between the two germline ends. The CDR3 sequence is CASSGHRDTEAFF. CDR3 sequence (DNA): TGTGCCAGTAGCGGACATCGGGACACTGAAGCTTTCTTT.

This chain links TRBV5-4 with TRBJ1-2; maybe TRBD1 (6 bases). The V gene lost 2 bases and the J gene lost 4 bases, with 9 bases spanning the gap. The CDR3 has 13 residues. Germline CDR1 SGHNT, CDR2 YYREEE (reference sequence). The chain's CDR3 is CASSLGGVYGYTF. CDR3 sequence (DNA): TGTGCCAGCAGCTTAGGGGGGGTCTATGGCTACACCTTC.

The rearrangement links TRBV27 to TRBJ1-5; D gene unclear. This CDR3 has 14 residues. CDR1 MNHEY and CDR2 SMNVEV come from the germline V gene (reference sequence). V lost 3 bases to trimming and J lost 5 bases, with 11 bases between them. The CDR3 here is CASSFGWEDQPQHF. CDR3 DNA sequence: TGTGCCAGCAGTTTTGGGTGGGAGGATCAGCCCCAGCATTTT.

The chain employs TRBV6-4 and TRBJ2-3; D remains unclear. The germline V gene encodes CDR1 MRHNA and CDR2 SNTAGT. This CDR3 comprises 14 residues. Trimming cost V 2 bases and J 6 bases, with 12 bases left between them. CDR3 sequence: CASSDQPSGDTQYF. Here the CDR3 DNA reads TGTGCCAGCAGTGACCAGCCTTCAGGTGATACGCAGTATTTT.